These 28 T cell receptor beta chains were sequenced from one sample in a study of blood T cell repertoires in COVID-19. TCRdb's table, derived via immunoSEQ multiplex PCR, lists solely in-frame clones and lacks some. The sample carries roughly 200,000 clones, about 83% recorded once. The sequenced sample consisted of peripheral blood. These TCRs come from a person aged 65-85 years with COVID-19, enrolled during active disease.

V is TRBV5-5 and J is TRBJ2-5, with a tentative D call TRBD1 (6 bases). Per the germline V gene, CDR1 is SGHKS and CDR2 is YYEKEE (reference sequence). V dropped 4 bases and J dropped 5 bases, with 15 bases sitting between them. The CDR3 has 14 amino acids. The CDR3 here is CASSRSARGETQYF. Written as DNA, the CDR3 is TGTGCCAGCAGCCGCTCGGCCAGGGGTGAGACCCAGTACTTC.

The chain joins TRBV11-1 to TRBJ2-1, with TRBD1 identical over 7 bases. The ends lost 4 bases at V and 2 bases at J; junction bases unmatched: 5. Germline V CDR1 and CDR2: SGHAT, FQDESV (reference sequence). This CDR3 comprises 15 residues. CDR3 in DNA: TGTGCCAGCAGCTCGGGACAGAACACCTACAATGAGCAGTTCTTC. Protein: CASSSGQNTYNEQFF.

The chain links TRBV5-1 to TRBJ2-5, with 8 bases lining up with TRBD2. This CDR3 spans 15 amino acids. The V and J ends lost 4 bases and 5 bases, in that order; junction bases with no gene match: 10. The germline CDR1 and CDR2 sequences are SGHRS and YFSETQ. CDR3 residues: CASSGAAGEGETQYF. In DNA, the CDR3 is TGCGCCAGCAGCGGGGCAGCGGGAGAGGGTGAGACCCAGTACTTC.

This chain's CDR3 is CASSQTSGGEQYF. CDR3 in DNA: TGCGCCAGCAGCCAAACGAGTGGAGGAGAGCAGTACTTC. This chain connects TRBV4-3 to TRBJ2-4, with a possible D match to TRBD2 (5 bases). Trimming removed 2 bases at V and 13 bases at J, with 15 bases between. The V gene's germline CDR1 is LGHNA and CDR2 YSLEER. There are 13 residues in the CDR3.

The chain combines TRBV7-3 with TRBJ2-1, with D unclear. V lost 5 bases and J lost 3, with 14 bases in between. CDR1 is SGHTA, CDR2 FQGTGA, per germline. This CDR3 region has 15 residues. The CDR3 region is CASSAQATHYNEQFF. The CDR3 coding sequence is TGTGCCAGCAGCGCTCAAGCGACCCACTACAATGAGCAGTTCTTC.

V and J are TRBV19 and TRBJ2-1; no clear D. CDR3 length: 14 amino acids. Trimming took off 7 bases at V and 1 base at J, with 11 bases between the two ends. The germline CDR1 and CDR2 sequences are LNHDA and SQIVND (reference sequence). The CDR3 DNA sequence: TGTGCCAGTACCCCATACATGTCCTACAATGAGCAGTTCTTC. The encoded protein is CASTPYMSYNEQFF.

CDR3 DNA: TGTGCCAGCAGCCAAGATCTGGGACAGCCCCCGACCACTGAAGCTTTCTTT. Protein sequence: CASSQDLGQPPTTEAFF. The chain joins TRBV3-1 (or the pseudogene TRBV3-2) to TRBJ1-1; 7 nucleotides align to TRBD1. The V segment lost 0 bases and the J segment 4 bases; nucleotides outside the gene matches: 11. CDR1 LGHDT and CDR2 YNNKEL come from the germline V gene (reference sequence). The CDR3 extends over 17 amino acids.

The chain recombines TRBV18 with TRBJ1-4; weak D call: TRBD1 (6 bases). V was trimmed by 5 bases and J by 7 bases, leaving 17 bases between them. From germline, CDR1 is KGHSH and CDR2 LQKENI. This CDR3 is 15 amino acids long. The CDR3 sequence is CASSGVGGAAEKLFF. The CDR3 DNA is TGTGCCAGCTCAGGCGTTGGGGGGGCAGCTGAAAAACTGTTTTTT.

The chain recombines TRBV6-5 with TRBJ2-1, with 7 positions matching TRBD1. Germline assignment: CDR1 MNHEY and CDR2 SVGAGI. V lost 5 bases, J lost 8 bases, and 12 bases stayed unmatched. The CDR3 contains 15 residues. CDR3 residues: CASSPDRVGLDEQFF. In DNA, the CDR3 is TGTGCCAGCAGTCCCGACAGGGTTGGTTTGGATGAGCAGTTCTTC.

The chain employs TRBV2 and TRBJ1-1, with a possible D match to TRBD1 (6 bases). This CDR3 has 15 amino acids. Germline CDR1 is SNHLY and CDR2 is FYNNEI. V was trimmed by 5 bases and J by 1 base, leaving 14 bases between them. DNA of the CDR3: TGTGCCAGCAGTTTGCAGGACAGCTCGAACACTGAAGCTTTCTTT. Translated, it gives CASSLQDSSNTEAFF.

The V and J genes are TRBV23-1 and TRBJ1-6; tentatively, D is TRBD1 (6 bases). TRBV23-1 is filed as an ORF, its function uncertain. V lost 3 bases and J lost 5, with 14 bases in between. The CDR3 extends over 16 amino acids. CDR3 in amino acids: CASSHSQGTHNSPLHF. CDR3 bases: TGCGCCAGCAGTCACTCTCAAGGGACACATAATTCACCCCTCCACTTT.

The rearrangement links TRBV11-1 to TRBJ2-5, with 7 bases fitting TRBD1. Germline CDR1 is SGHAT and CDR2 is FQDESV (reference sequence). V was clipped by 5 bases and J by 1 base; unmatched bases: 7. The CDR3 consists of 15 residues. This CDR3 reads CASSTNRDSQETQYF. The DNA for the CDR3 is TGTGCCAGCAGCACAAACCGGGACAGCCAAGAGACCCAGTACTTC.

The chain combines TRBV9 with TRBJ2-1, with 8 bases matching TRBD2. V was clipped by 0 bases and J by 2 bases; unmatched bases: 7. The length of the CDR3 is 17 residues. Germline values: CDR1 SGDLS, CDR2 YYNGEE. CDR3 in amino acids: CASSVGAGGVPYNEQFF. CDR3 nucleotide sequence: TGTGCCAGCAGCGTAGGTGCGGGAGGAGTCCCCTACAATGAGCAGTTCTTC.

The J gene is TRBJ2-7, the V gene TRBV6-6; 9 bases line up with TRBD1. This CDR3 has 15 amino acids. V lost 0 bases to trimming and J lost 4 bases; unmatched junction nucleotides: 4. CDR1 is MNHNY and CDR2 is SVGAGI in the germline V gene (reference sequence). Written as DNA, the CDR3 is TGTGCCAGCAGTTACTCGCTTGGACAGGGGTACGAGCAGTACTTC. Translation: CASSYSLGQGYEQYF.

The V call is TRBV5-1, the J call TRBJ1-4; D remains ambiguous. CDR1 is SGHRS and CDR2 is YFSETQ in the germline V gene. This CDR3 comprises 14 residues. Trimming removed 1 base from V and 2 bases from J, with 6 bases in between. CDR3 nucleotide sequence: TGCGCCAGCAGCTTGCTTCAGACTAATGAAAAACTGTTTTTT. Encoded protein: CASSLLQTNEKLFF.

This clone was observed a handful of times. This chain connects TRBV9 to TRBJ2-2; D may be TRBD1 (6 bases). Trimming left V 4 bases short and J 1 base short, with 8 bases between. CDR1 is SGDLS and CDR2 is YYNGEE in the germline V gene. The length of the CDR3 is 14 residues. CDR3 sequence reads: CASSTTGNTGELFF. The CDR3 DNA reads as TGTGCCAGCAGCACGACAGGGAACACCGGGGAGCTGTTTTTT.

This clone came up once. The chain employs TRBV19 and TRBJ1-5; the match to TRBD1 covers 11 bases. The CDR3 runs to 16 residues. Germline V lookup: CDR1 LNHDA, CDR2 SQIVND (reference sequence). Unmatched junction bases numbered 7, after V lost 3 bases and J lost 6 bases. The CDR3 nucleotides read TGTGCCAGTAGTATTGGGGTGGGGACAGGGGGTCAGCCCCAGCATTTT. Translating it yields CASSIGVGTGGQPQHF.

The V and J genes are TRBV30 and TRBJ2-1, with TRBD2 matching 16 bases. There are 16 residues in the CDR3. J gave up 6 bases and V 3 bases, and 5 bases lay outside the gene matches. Germline assignment: CDR1 GTSNPN and CDR2 SVGIG (reference sequence). In DNA, the CDR3 is TGTGCCTGGAGCCAGGGACTAGCGGGAGGGCCCAATGAGCAGTTCTTC. Protein sequence: CAWSQGLAGGPNEQFF.

The chain recombines TRBV19 with TRBJ1-1, with a weak D call TRBD1 (5 bases). This CDR3 is 14 amino acids long. CDR1 is LNHDA, CDR2 SQIVND, per germline (reference sequence). V was pared by 2 bases and J by 1 base, with 8 bases between. In DNA, the CDR3 is TGTGCCAGTAGTATAACAGGAGAGAACACTGAAGCTTTCTTT. Amino acids: CASSITGENTEAFF.

This rearrangement joins TRBV10-3 to TRBJ2-7; 8 bases align to TRBD2. This CDR3 is built from 16 residues. The V and J ends lost 3 bases and 2 bases, in that order; junction bases with no gene match: 9. Germline V gene sequence: CDR1 ENHRY, CDR2 SYGVKD. The CDR3: CAISDPGGGYTYEQYF. In DNA form, the CDR3 reads TGTGCCATCAGTGACCCAGGCGGGGGGTACACCTACGAGCAGTACTTC.

The rearrangement uses TRBV3-1 (or the pseudogene TRBV3-2) and TRBJ2-1; no reliable D call. With 4 bases removed from V and 6 bases from J, the gap between germline ends came to 7 bases. Germline V gene lookup returns CDR1 LGHDT and CDR2 YNNKEL (reference sequence). This CDR3 region has 12 residues. DNA of the CDR3: TGTGCCAGCAGCCTTAGCAGCAATGAGCAGTTCTTC. Translated: CASSLSSNEQFF.

The chain combines TRBV20-1 with TRBJ1-2; no clear D. This CDR3 is 14 amino acids long. Trimming cost V 3 bases and J 9 bases, with 20 bases left between them. Germline CDR1 is DFQATT and CDR2 is SNEGSKA (reference sequence). CDR3 bases: TGCAGTGCTAGTATGAGGGCCCCCCTCAATCGCTACACCTTC. This translates into CSASMRAPLNRYTF.

The V call is TRBV6-5, the J call TRBJ1-6; possibly TRBD1 for D (5 bases). The CDR3 runs to 16 residues. V was clipped by 2 bases and J by 7 bases, with 15 bases between them. Germline V lookup: CDR1 MNHEY, CDR2 SVGAGI. In nucleotides, the CDR3 is TGTGCCAGCAGTTACCAGGGTGTCGGTGGAAATTCACCCCTCCACTTT. Protein: CASSYQGVGGNSPLHF.

The chain has TRBV3-1 (or the pseudogene TRBV3-2) and TRBJ2-5, with 7 bases fitting TRBD1. Looked up from germline, CDR1 is LGHDT and CDR2 is YNNKEL (reference sequence). CDR3 length equals 15 residues. V gave up 5 bases and J gave up 5 bases; unmatched junction bases: 11. The CDR3 coding sequence is TGTGCCAGCAGCTATAAACGAGGGGGCTGGGAGACCCAGTACTTC. Its protein is CASSYKRGGWETQYF.

This chain links TRBV28 with TRBJ1-6, with D possibly matching TRBD1 (5 bases). Germline V CDR1 and CDR2: MDHEN, SYDVKM. V was clipped by 4 bases and J by 0 bases, with 19 bases between them. The CDR3 spans 19 residues. DNA of the CDR3: TGTGCCAGCAGTTCTCCCGGACAACAGACCAGCTCCTATAATTCACCCCTCCACTTT. Residues: CASSSPGQQTSSYNSPLHF.

The rearrangement links TRBV5-1 to TRBJ2-5; maybe TRBD2 (6 bases). This CDR3 is built from 14 residues. Germline assignment: CDR1 SGHRS and CDR2 YFSETQ. V dropped 3 bases and J dropped 4 bases, with 13 bases sitting between them. The CDR3 sequence: CASSSSPGVETQYF. The CDR3 bases are TGCGCCAGCAGCTCTTCTCCGGGGGTAGAGACCCAGTACTTC. Filled out from reference TRBV5-1 and TRBJ2-5, the complete variable domain reads KAGVTQTPRYLIKTRGQQVTLSCSPISGHRSVSWYQQTPGQGLQFLFEYFSETQRNKGNFPGRFSGRQFSNSRSEMNVSTLELGDSALYLCASSSSPGVETQYFGPGTRLLVL.

This sequence joins TRBV28 and TRBJ1-1; 7 bases are shared with TRBD1. This CDR3 is built from 14 residues. CDR1 and CDR2 from the germline V gene are MDHEN and SYDVKM. V shed 10 bases and J 4 bases; nucleotides not matched to a gene: 12. This chain's CDR3 is CATVQSTGLTEAFF. CDR3 DNA: TGTGCCACCGTCCAATCGACAGGGCTCACTGAAGCTTTCTTT.

This chain uses TRBV6-2 or TRBV6-3 with TRBJ1-2; D uncertain. The CDR3 contains 12 residues. The V gene lost 2 bases and the J gene lost 6 bases, with 7 bases spanning the gap. Germline assignment: CDR1 MNHEY and CDR2 SVGEGT. The CDR3 reads CASSYPADGYTF. The CDR3 DNA sequence: TGTGCCAGCAGTTACCCGGCGGATGGCTACACCTTC.